These T cell receptor beta chains were read from a single sample in a study of beta chain features in type 1 diabetes. Measured with immunoSEQ multiplex PCR; TCRdb has only the in-frame clones, and not every one. This table has 150,000 to 200,000 clones, 7.5% to 8.5% appearing once. Source material: central memory CD4+ T cells from blood. The receptors were sampled from a man aged 18 to 30 with type 1 diabetes. CDR3s include the opening cysteine and the closing phenylalanine or tryptophan. Fields, in order: CDR3 length, J gene, V gene, CDR3 protein.

14	TRBJ2-2	TRBV5-1	CASSLGRGTGELFF
13	TRBJ2-3	TRBV7-2	CASSFAGADTQYF
15	TRBJ2-5	TRBV4-1	CASSQTEGPQETQYF
17	TRBJ1-6	TRBV5-1	CASSYSGQLRPDSPLHF
14	TRBJ2-3	TRBV7-8	CASSLTGAVDTQYF
14	TRBJ2-1	TRBV28	CASAPGTGVGEQFF
15	TRBJ2-1	TRBV11-3	CASSLGTTFVNEQFF
18	TRBJ2-2	TRBV7-8	CASSSGGASGFNTGELFF
15	TRBJ2-7	TRBV5-1	CASSSLAGGTYEQYF
15	TRBJ2-5	TRBV2	CASSEQGGLGETQYF
14	TRBJ2-7	TRBV10-3	CAISEGRGIDEQYF
13	TRBJ2-1	TRBV5-1	CASTGGAGNEQFF
16	TRBJ2-5	TRBV14	CASSQRDRGHQETQYF
15	TRBJ1-2	TRBV28	CASSSWTGGNYGYTF
14	TRBJ1-1	TRBV10-3	CAISDGQVNTEAFF
16	TRBJ2-1	TRBV5-6	CASSLAGPSGYNEQFF
14	TRBJ2-3	TRBV9	CASSVAGLADTQYF
14	TRBJ2-6	TRBV2	CASSGEAGANVLTF
15	TRBJ1-6	TRBV7-2	CASSYSTGNNSPLHF
16	TRBJ2-3	TRBV6-5	CASSYSGTSGSDTQYF
15	TRBJ1-2	TRBV7-2	CASNPSGGLNYGYTF
15	TRBJ2-1	TRBV25-1	CASSEVGNSYNEQFF
14	TRBJ2-5	TRBV7-9	CASSPRTSEETQYF
11	TRBJ1-1	TRBV29-1	CSGSTGTEAFF
16	TRBJ2-3	TRBV28	CASSGSEQGRYDTQYF
16	TRBJ1-2	TRBV19	CASSTIGRGFEDGYTF
15	TRBJ2-7	TRBV5-1	CASSLQGNPDYEQYF
15	TRBJ1-4	TRBV5-5	CASSPQGSLSEKLFF
15	TRBJ2-3	TRBV9	CASSVDYRGENTQYF
16	TRBJ2-2	TRBV4-1	CASSQEWQGATGELFF
13	TRBJ2-7	TRBV5-6	CASSRQQDYEQYF
14	TRBJ2-7	TRBV5-1	CASSLATASYEQYF
12	TRBJ1-1	TRBV18	CASSDRGTEAFF
15	TRBJ1-2	TRBV28	CASSWAGGSNYGYTF
13	TRBJ2-3	TRBV6-4	CASSDSVADTQYF
12	TRBJ2-5	TRBV5-1	CASSSRGETQYF
17	TRBJ2-1	TRBV28	CASSARTGANPRNEQFF
15	TRBJ2-1	TRBV6-1	CASRESGTWNNEQFF
13	TRBJ2-7	TRBV29-1	CSVVLPGGYEQYF
15	TRBJ2-5	TRBV19	CASSPARDSGETQYF
13	TRBJ2-5	TRBV6-6	CASNQQARETQYF
16	TRBJ2-7	TRBV15	CATSRPRDRGFDEQYF
12	TRBJ1-4	TRBV28	CASRQGAEKLFF
14	TRBJ2-1	TRBV28	CASSDLNSYNEQFF
14	TRBJ2-1	TRBV7-2	CASSVGTLNNEQFF
14	TRBJ2-1	TRBV5-1	CASSLEAGVSEQFF
14	TRBJ2-7	TRBV6-1	CASSESGRARGQYF
12	TRBJ1-6	TRBV19	CASSRGESPLHF
15	TRBJ2-1	TRBV7-6	CASSLGAAGSNEQFF
12	TRBJ2-7	TRBV6-1	CASKRQGYEQYF
13	TRBJ2-7	TRBV7-9	CASSYVDSLEQYF
15	TRBJ1-1	TRBV28	CASSSLQGRRAEAFF
14	TRBJ1-1	TRBV5-6	CASSYGHINTEAFF